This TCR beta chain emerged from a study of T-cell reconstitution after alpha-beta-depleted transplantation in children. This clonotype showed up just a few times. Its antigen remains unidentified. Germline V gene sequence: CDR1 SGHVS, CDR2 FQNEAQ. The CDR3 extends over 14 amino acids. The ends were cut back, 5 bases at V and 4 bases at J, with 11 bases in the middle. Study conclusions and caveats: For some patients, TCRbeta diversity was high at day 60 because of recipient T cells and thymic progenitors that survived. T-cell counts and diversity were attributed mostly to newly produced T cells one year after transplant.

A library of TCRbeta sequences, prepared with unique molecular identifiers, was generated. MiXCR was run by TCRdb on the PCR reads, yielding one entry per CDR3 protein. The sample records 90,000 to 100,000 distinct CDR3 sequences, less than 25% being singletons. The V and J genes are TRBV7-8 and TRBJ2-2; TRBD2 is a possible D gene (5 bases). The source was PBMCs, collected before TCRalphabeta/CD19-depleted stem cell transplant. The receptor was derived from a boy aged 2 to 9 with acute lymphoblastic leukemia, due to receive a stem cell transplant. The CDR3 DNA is TGTGCCAGCAGCCGGTGGAGGTTCACCGGGGAGCTGTTTTTT. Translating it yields CASSRWRFTGELFF.